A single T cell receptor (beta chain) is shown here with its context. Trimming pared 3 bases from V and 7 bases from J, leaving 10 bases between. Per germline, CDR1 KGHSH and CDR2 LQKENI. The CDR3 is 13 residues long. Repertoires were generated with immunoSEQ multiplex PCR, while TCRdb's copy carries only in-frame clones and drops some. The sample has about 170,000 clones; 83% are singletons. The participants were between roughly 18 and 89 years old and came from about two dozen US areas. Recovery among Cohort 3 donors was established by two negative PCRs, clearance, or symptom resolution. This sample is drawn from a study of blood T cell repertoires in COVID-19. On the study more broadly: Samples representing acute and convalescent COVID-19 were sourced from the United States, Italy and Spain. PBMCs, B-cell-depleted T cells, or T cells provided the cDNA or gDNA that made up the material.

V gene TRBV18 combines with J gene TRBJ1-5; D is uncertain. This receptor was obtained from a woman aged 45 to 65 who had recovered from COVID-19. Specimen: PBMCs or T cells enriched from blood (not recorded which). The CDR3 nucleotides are TGTGCCAGCTCACCGGAGGATCGGCAGCCCCAGCATTTT. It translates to CASSPEDRQPQHF.